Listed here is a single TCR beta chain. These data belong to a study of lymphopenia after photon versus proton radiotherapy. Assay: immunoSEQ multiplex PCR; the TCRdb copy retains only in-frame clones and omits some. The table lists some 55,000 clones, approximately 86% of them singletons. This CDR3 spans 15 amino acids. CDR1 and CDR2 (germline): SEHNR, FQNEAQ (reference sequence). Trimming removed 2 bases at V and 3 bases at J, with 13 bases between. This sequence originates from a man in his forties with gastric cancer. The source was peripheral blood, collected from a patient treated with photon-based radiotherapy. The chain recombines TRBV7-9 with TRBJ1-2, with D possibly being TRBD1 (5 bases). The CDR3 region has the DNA TGTGCCAGCAGCTTATCTATCGGGACCGACTATGGCTACACCTTC. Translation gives CASSLSIGTDYGYTF.